This entry is about one T cell receptor beta chain. The antigen is unknown. The CDR3 end lies 3 residues beyond the end of the read and is filled in from the germline J gene. CDR3 length equals 14 residues. In germline, CDR1 is SGHTS, CDR2 YDEGEE. Trimming cost V 7 bases and J 2 bases; bases outside gene matches: 9. The assay was immunoSEQ multiplex PCR, and TCRdb's table has in-frame clones only and misses some. The record shows around 50,000 clones for this sample, with no singletons present. The data derive from a study of T cell clonality in common variable immunodeficiency. Notes on the study in general: Fewer deletions and N-nucleotide insertions were reportedly seen in common variable immunodeficiency TCR beta sequences.

This receptor was taken from a person aged 18 to 75 in good health. The rearrangement joins TRBV5-8 to TRBJ2-7, with TRBD1 matching over 7 bases. The sequencing sample was made of peripheral blood mononuclear cells. The CDR3 bases that were read are TGTGCCAGCTTCGGGACAGCTAGCACCTACGAG. It specifies CASFGTASTYE. The whole CDR3 region reads CASFGTASTYEQYF.